What follows describes a single T cell receptor beta chain. The data belong to a study of OX40 agonist ivuxolimab in advanced cancers. Turning to the study itself: Partial responses were recorded for three patients, including one with hepatocellular carcinoma and two with cutaneous melanoma.

The repertoire was sequenced with immunoSEQ multiplex PCR; TCRdb's copy has only in-frame clones and lacks some. Among fewer than 85,000 clones listed, more than 65% were seen once. CDR3 length: 14 residues. V dropped 0 bases and J dropped 5 bases, with 11 bases sitting between them. From germline, CDR1 is SGHDT and CDR2 YYEEEE. This TCR came from an adult with an advanced solid tumor such as melanoma, head and neck, liver or kidney cancer. Specimen: CD4+ or CD8+ T cells sorted from blood, collected in a trial of the OX40 agonist ivuxolimab. V and J are TRBV5-6 and TRBJ1-1; the D is unclear. CDR3 sequence: CASSLVGTRTEAFF. The CDR3 bases are TGTGCCAGCAGCTTGGTCGGTACTCGGACTGAAGCTTTCTTT.